These 14 T cell receptor beta chains were sequenced from one sample in a study of OX40 agonist ivuxolimab in advanced cancers. Produced via immunoSEQ multiplex PCR; TCRdb's table is partial and in-frame only. Of over 60,000 clones in the sample, 75% to 85% were seen once. The specimen was CD4+ or CD8+ T cells sorted from blood, collected in a trial of the OX40 agonist ivuxolimab. Receptor source: an adult with an advanced solid tumor such as melanoma, head and neck, liver or kidney cancer.

CDR3 amino acids: CASSQDRGLEDTQYF. The DNA of the CDR3 is TGCGCCAGCAGCCAAGACAGGGGGCTTGAGGATACGCAGTATTTT. The chain recombines TRBV4-1 with TRBJ2-3; 8 nucleotides match TRBD1. The CDR3 has 15 amino acids. Germline V gene sequence: CDR1 MGHRA, CDR2 YSYEKL. J lost 6 bases, V lost 0 bases, and 5 bases had no gene match.

The chain recombines TRBV28 with TRBJ2-5; D may correspond to TRBD1 or TRBD2 (5 bases each). Trimming shortened V by 9 bases and J by 2 bases, and 13 bases separated the two germline ends. This CDR3 spans 13 amino acids. CDR1 and CDR2 (germline): MDHEN, SYDVKM. CDR3 sequence (DNA): TGTGCCAGTAGCTCGGGACGGCAAGAGACCCAGTACTTC. It specifies CASSSGRQETQYF.

V and J are TRBV5-1 and TRBJ1-1, with D possibly being TRBD1 (6 bases). Trimming shortened V by 7 bases and J by 1 base, and 17 bases separated the two germline ends. CDR3 length equals 15 residues. Germline V gives CDR1 SGHRS, CDR2 YFSETQ. The CDR3 coding sequence is TGCGCCAGCGGACGGGACACTAGTAAGAACACTGAAGCTTTCTTT. Protein: CASGRDTSKNTEAFF.

The chain carries TRBV21-1 and TRBJ2-1. TRBV21-1 is a pseudogene segment. The CDR3 has 15 residues. DNA of the CDR3: TGTGCCAGCAGCAAAGGGATTAGGTCCTACAATGAGCAGTTCTTC. Translated, it gives CASSKGIRSYNEQFF.

This clone is medium-sized in the sample. The genes are TRBV18 and TRBJ1-1; 9 positions agree with TRBD1. After removal of 5 bases from V and 5 bases from J, the junction contained 9 bases not matched to a gene. This CDR3 contains 15 residues. Germline loops: CDR1 KGHSH, CDR2 LQKENI. CDR3 loop: CASSYYSGTGTEAFF. The CDR3 DNA sequence: TGTGCCAGCTCATATTATTCCGGGACAGGGACTGAAGCTTTCTTT.

This sequence joins TRBV5-4 and TRBJ1-3; the D is unclear. Trimming removed 3 bases at V and 6 bases at J, with 7 bases between. CDR1 SGHNT and CDR2 YYREEE come from the germline V gene (reference sequence). The CDR3 covers 12 residues. In DNA, the CDR3 is TGTGCCAGCAGCTCGGGGAAAAACACCATATATTTT. It encodes CASSSGKNTIYF.

This clone was seen once. The chain employs TRBV6-5 and TRBJ2-1, with D possibly matching TRBD2 (5 bases). V was shortened by 7 bases and J by 7 bases, with 20 bases between the two germline ends. The CDR3 loop spans 15 amino acids. Germline V gives CDR1 MNHEY, CDR2 SVGAGI. CDR3 loop: CASNAGLTSVNEQFF. As DNA, the CDR3 is TGTGCCAGCAATGCGGGCTTGACGTCGGTGAATGAGCAGTTCTTC.

This chain joins TRBV11-2 and TRBJ1-4, with D hard to call. The CDR3 loop spans 16 amino acids. From germline, CDR1 is SGHAT and CDR2 FQNNGV. Trimming pared 1 base from V and 6 bases from J, leaving 15 bases between. The CDR3 is CASSLGGIPGHEKLFF. DNA for the CDR3: TGTGCCAGCAGCTTAGGAGGGATCCCGGGCCATGAAAAACTGTTTTTT.

The chain couples TRBV5-1 to TRBJ2-7; D may be TRBD2 (5 bases). V was trimmed by 4 bases and J by 2 bases, leaving 16 bases between them. Germline CDR1 SGHRS, CDR2 YFSETQ. This CDR3 has 15 residues. The CDR3 loop reads CASSMRESRTYEQYF. CDR3 sequence (DNA): TGCGCCAGCAGCATGAGGGAATCTCGGACCTACGAGCAGTACTTC. Full variable domain (remainder filled in from reference TRBV5-1 and TRBJ2-7): KAGVTQTPRYLIKTRGQQVTLSCSPISGHRSVSWYQQTPGQGLQFLFEYFSETQRNKGNFPGRFSGRQFSNSRSEMNVSTLELGDSALYLCASSMRESRTYEQYFGPGTRLTVT.

The CDR3 DNA is TGTGCCAGCAGCCGCAGCACAGATACGCAGTATTTT. Protein: CASSRSTDTQYF. The rearrangement links TRBV7-8 to TRBJ2-3, with unresolved D. With 5 bases removed from V and 0 bases from J, the gap between germline ends came to 3 bases. Germline CDR1 is SGHVS and CDR2 is FQNEAQ. This CDR3 region has 12 residues.

The chain has TRBV20-1 and TRBJ1-1; D uncertain. The CDR3 is 11 residues long. V lost 3 bases, J lost 6 bases, and 8 bases lay in between. Germline CDR1 and CDR2: DFQATT and SNEGSKA (reference sequence). The DNA of the CDR3 is TGCAGTGCTAGTTCGGTGGCTGAAGCTTTCTTT. Its translation is CSASSVAEAFF.

The chain recombines TRBV6-6 with TRBJ1-2, with a tentative D call TRBD1 (5 bases). Looked up from germline, CDR1 is MNHNY and CDR2 is SVGAGI (reference sequence). Trimming removed 2 bases at V and 0 bases at J, with 10 bases between. The CDR3 is made up of 15 amino acids. The CDR3 loop reads CASSYGGTTNYGYTF. CDR3 DNA sequence: TGTGCCAGCAGTTACGGGGGGACTACTAACTATGGCTACACCTTC.

In this sample, this clone is medium-sized. The chain employs TRBV5-6 and TRBJ1-2; 10 nucleotides align to TRBD1. From germline, CDR1 is SGHDT and CDR2 YYEEEE. CDR3 length equals 15 residues. V was pared by 0 bases and J by 4 bases, with 3 bases of the junction left unmatched. The CDR3 spells CASSLARDRGYGYTF. CDR3 sequence (DNA): TGTGCCAGCAGCTTGGCGCGGGACAGGGGCTATGGCTACACCTTC.

The V and J genes are TRBV5-1 and TRBJ2-7; 9 bases line up with TRBD1. Germline loops: CDR1 SGHRS, CDR2 YFSETQ. This CDR3 is 17 amino acids long. Germline trimming cut 0 bases from V and 2 bases from J; bases unmatched to any gene: 9. The chain's CDR3 is CASSLDGQGTPPYEQYF. The CDR3, as DNA: TGCGCCAGCAGCTTGGATGGACAGGGGACACCCCCCTACGAGCAGTACTTC.